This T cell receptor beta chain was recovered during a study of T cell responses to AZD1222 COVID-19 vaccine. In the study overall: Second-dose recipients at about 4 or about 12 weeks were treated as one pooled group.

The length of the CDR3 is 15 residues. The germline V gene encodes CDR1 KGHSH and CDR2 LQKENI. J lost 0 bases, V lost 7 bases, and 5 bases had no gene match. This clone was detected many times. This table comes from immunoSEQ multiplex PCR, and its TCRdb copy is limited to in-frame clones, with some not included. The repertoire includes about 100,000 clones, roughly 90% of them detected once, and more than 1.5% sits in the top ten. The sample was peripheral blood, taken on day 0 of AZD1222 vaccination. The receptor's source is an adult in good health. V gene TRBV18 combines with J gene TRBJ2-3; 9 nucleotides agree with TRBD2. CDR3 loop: CASCLAGTSTDTQYF. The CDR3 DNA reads TGTGCCAGCTGCCTAGCGGGAACTAGCACAGATACGCAGTATTTT.